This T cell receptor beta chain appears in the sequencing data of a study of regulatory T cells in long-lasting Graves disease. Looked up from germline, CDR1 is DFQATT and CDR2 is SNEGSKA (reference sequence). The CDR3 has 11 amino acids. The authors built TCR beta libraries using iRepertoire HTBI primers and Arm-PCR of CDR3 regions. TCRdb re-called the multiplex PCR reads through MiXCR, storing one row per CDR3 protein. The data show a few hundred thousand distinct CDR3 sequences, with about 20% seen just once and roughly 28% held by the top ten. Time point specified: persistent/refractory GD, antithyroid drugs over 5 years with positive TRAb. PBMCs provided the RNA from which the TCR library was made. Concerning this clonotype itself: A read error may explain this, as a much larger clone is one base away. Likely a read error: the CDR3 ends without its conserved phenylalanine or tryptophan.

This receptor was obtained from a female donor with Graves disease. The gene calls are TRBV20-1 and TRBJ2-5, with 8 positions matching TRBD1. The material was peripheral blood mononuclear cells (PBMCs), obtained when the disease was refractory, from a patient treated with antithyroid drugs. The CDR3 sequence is CSADRVETQYS. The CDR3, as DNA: TGCAGCGCGGACAGGGTGGAGACCCAGTACTCC.